The present TCR beta chain was sequenced within a study of CD8 T cells in ankylosing spondylitis (dated by TCRdb to the late 2010s). With regard to the full study: To find TCR variants linked to disease, the study profiled T cell receptor beta repertoires in ankylosing spondylitis patients and healthy donors. The full study cohort comprised roughly 24 ankylosing spondylitis patients and roughly 110 healthy donors. Peripheral blood was sampled, and synovial fluid was also collected from ankylosing spondylitis patients. Overall results and qualifications from the work: The disease-linked clones showed a CD8+ phenotype and occurred at relatively low frequencies in peripheral blood. Significant enrichment of the disease-linked clones was reported in matched synovial fluid samples from ankylosing spondylitis patients. Blood from ankylosing spondylitis patients appeared to be characterized by a TCR beta motif composed of eight highly homologous amino acid variants. Some of the motif variants had been reported before in the synovial fluid and blood of reactive arthritis patients, a finding that suggests common disease-initiation mechanisms.

This clonotype was picked up a small number of times. This receptor's antigen is unknown. Per-nucleotide qualities are absent, and no much larger clonotype sits a single base away. The germline V gene (reference sequence) specifies LGHDT as CDR1 and YNNKEL as CDR2. Germline trimming: 8 bases from V, 0 bases from J; junction bases outside gene matches: 15. There are 19 amino acids in the CDR3, from cysteine to phenylalanine inclusive. CDR3 DNA is the only sequence kept; it has 57 bases, read in frame from the first base. Sequencing was carried out with an Illumina HiSeq 2500. Quantitative 5'-RACE with molecular barcodes was used to prepare TCR beta libraries. Per the source publication's procedure: Disease-linked TCR variants were identified with a new computational method built on a probabilistic model of VDJ rearrangement. Starting from the raw public reads, TCRdb applied fastp trimming at Q25, assembled clones with MiXCR and retained in-frame beta chains. Every distinct CDR3 protein forms one entry, paired with its most common genes and DNA. In this record, the V and J calls reflect TCRdb's handling and not the investigators' own analysis. This sample gives under 150,000 distinct CDR3 sequences in total; 9.5% to 12% of them show up just once. The top ten constitute 4.1% of the sample.

The sequenced sample consisted of blood, either unsorted or a sorted T cell fraction (not recorded which). The rearranged chain carries TRBV3-1 and TRBJ2-1; TRBD2 fits 11 bases in the junction. The TCR originated in a female donor with ankylosing spondylitis or in good health (not recorded which). The nucleotide sequence is given as TGTGCCAGCTCCCCTCGGCGACTAGCGGGATTAGTCTCCTACAATGAGCAGTTCTTC. It is translated as CASSPRRLAGLVSYNEQFF.